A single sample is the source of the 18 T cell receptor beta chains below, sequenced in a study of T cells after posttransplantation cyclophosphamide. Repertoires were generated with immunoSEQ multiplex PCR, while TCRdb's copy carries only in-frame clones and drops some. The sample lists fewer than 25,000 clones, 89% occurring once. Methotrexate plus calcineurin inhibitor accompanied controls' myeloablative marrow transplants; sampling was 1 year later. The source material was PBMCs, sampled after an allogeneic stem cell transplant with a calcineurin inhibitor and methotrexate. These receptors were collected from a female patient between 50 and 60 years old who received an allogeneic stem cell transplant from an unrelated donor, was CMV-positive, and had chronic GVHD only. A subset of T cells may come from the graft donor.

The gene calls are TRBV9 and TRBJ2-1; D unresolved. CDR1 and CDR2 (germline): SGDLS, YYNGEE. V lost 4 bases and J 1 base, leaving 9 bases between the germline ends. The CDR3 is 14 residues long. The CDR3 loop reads CASSPTVSYNEQFF. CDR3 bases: TGTGCCAGCAGCCCCACAGTTTCCTACAATGAGCAGTTCTTC.

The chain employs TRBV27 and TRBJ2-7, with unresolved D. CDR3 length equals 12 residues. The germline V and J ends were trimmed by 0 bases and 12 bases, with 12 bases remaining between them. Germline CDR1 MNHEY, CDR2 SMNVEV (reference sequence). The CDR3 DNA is TGTGCCAGCAGTTTATCGGGCCATCAATGGTACTTC. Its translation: CASSLSGHQWYF.

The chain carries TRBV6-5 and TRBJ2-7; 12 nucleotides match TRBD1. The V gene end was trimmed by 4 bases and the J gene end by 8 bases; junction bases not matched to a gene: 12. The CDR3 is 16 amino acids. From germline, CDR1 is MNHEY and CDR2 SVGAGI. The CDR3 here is CASSWREGQGALKQYF. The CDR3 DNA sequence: TGTGCCAGCAGTTGGCGGGAGGGACAGGGGGCGCTTAAGCAGTACTTC.

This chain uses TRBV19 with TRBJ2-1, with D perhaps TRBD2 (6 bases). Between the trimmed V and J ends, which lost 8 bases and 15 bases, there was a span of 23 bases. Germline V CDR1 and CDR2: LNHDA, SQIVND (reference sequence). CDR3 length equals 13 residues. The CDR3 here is CASSPSWAGIPFF. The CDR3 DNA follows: TGTGCCAGTTCCCCCAGCTGGGCGGGAATCCCGTTCTTC.

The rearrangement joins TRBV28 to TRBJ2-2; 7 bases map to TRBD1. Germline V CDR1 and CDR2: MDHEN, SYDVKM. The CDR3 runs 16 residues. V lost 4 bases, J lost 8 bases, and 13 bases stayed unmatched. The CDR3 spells CASSYGPSRGKGELFF. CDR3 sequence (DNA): TGTGCCAGCAGTTACGGACCTAGCAGGGGGAAGGGGGAGCTGTTTTTT.

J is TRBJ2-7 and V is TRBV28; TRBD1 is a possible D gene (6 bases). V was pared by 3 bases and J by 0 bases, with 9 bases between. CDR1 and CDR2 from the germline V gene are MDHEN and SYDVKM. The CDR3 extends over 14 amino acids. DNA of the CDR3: TGTGCCAGCAGTTTTGACAGGAACTCCTACGAGCAGTACTTC. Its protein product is CASSFDRNSYEQYF.

CDR3 residues: CASSNGQAGNTIYF. CDR3 sequence (DNA): TGCGCCAGCAGCAACGGACAGGCTGGAAACACCATATATTTT. The chain carries TRBV5-1 and TRBJ1-3; 7 bases fit TRBD1. V lost 4 bases and J lost 2; bases outside the gene matches: 3. The germline V gene encodes CDR1 SGHRS and CDR2 YFSETQ. There are 14 residues in the CDR3.

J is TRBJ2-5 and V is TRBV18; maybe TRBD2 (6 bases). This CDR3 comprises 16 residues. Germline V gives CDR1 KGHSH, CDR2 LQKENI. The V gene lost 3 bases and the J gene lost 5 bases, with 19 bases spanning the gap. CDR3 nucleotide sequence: TGTGCCAGCTCACCGATCACAGTTCTTGGGAGGGAGACCCAGTACTTC. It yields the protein CASSPITVLGRETQYF.

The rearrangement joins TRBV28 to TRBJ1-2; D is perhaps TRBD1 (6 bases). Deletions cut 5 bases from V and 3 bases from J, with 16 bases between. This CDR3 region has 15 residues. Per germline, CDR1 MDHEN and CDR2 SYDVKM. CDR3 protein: CASSGVGGGHYGYTF. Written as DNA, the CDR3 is TGTGCCAGCAGTGGCGTGGGGGGGGGCCACTATGGCTACACCTTC.

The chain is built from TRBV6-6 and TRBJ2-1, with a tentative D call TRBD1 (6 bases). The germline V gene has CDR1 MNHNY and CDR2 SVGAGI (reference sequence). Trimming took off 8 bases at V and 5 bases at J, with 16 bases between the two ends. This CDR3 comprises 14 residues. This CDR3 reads CASFNRVSDNEQFF. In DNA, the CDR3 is TGTGCCAGCTTTAACAGGGTTTCAGACAATGAGCAGTTCTTC.

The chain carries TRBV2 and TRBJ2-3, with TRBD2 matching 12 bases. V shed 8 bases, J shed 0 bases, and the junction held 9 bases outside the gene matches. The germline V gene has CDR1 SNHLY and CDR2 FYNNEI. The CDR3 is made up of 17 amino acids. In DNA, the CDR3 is TGTGCCAGCTTAAGACTAGCGGGAGTTCTGAGCACAGATACGCAGTATTTT. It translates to CASLRLAGVLSTDTQYF. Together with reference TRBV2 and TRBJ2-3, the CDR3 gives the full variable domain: EPEVTQTPSHQVTQMGQEVILRCVPISNHLYFYWYRQILGQKVEFLVSFYNNEISEKSEIFDDQFSVERPDGSNFTLKIRSTKLEDSAMYFCASLRLAGVLSTDTQYFGPGTRLTVL.

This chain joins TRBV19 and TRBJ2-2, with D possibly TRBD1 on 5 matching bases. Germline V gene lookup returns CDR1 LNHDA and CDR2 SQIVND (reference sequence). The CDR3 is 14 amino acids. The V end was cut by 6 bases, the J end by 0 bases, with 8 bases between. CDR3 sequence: CASRVTANTGELFF. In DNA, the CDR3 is TGTGCCAGTAGAGTGACAGCGAACACCGGGGAGCTGTTTTTT.

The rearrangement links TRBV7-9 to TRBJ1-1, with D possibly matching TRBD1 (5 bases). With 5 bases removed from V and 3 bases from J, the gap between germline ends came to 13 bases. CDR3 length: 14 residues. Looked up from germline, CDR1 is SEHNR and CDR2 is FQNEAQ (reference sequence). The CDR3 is CASSPTRQHTEAFF. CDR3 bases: TGTGCCAGCAGCCCCACCAGACAGCACACTGAAGCTTTCTTT.

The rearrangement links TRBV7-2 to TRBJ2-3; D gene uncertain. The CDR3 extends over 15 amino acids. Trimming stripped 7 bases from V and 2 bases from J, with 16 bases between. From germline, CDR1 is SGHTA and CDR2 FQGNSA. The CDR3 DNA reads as TGTGCCAGCACCTCTATCGGCGGAGCCACAGATACGCAGTATTTT. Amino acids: CASTSIGGATDTQYF.

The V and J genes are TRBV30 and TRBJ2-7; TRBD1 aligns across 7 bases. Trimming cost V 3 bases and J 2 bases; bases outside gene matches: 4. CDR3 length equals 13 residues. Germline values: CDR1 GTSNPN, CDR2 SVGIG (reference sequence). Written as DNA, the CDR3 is TGTGCCTGGAGCCGGGACAGAACCTACGAGCAGTACTTC. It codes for CAWSRDRTYEQYF. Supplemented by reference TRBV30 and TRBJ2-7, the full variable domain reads SQTIHQWPATLVQPVGSPLSLECTVEGTSNPNLYWYRQAAGRGLQLLFYSVGIGQISSEVPQNLSASRPQDRQFILSSKKLLLSDSGFYLCAWSRDRTYEQYFGPGTRLTVT.

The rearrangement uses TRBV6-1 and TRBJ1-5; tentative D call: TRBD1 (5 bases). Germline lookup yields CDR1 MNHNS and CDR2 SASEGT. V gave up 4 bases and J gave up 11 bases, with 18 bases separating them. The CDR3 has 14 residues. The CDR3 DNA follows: TGTGCCAGCAGTGCTCGGACATCCGTGGTTGCCCAGCATTTT. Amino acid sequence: CASSARTSVVAQHF.

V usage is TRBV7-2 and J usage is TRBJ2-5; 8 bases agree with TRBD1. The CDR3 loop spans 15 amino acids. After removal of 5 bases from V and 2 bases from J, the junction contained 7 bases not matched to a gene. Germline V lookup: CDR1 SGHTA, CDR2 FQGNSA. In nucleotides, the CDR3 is TGTGCCAGCAGCCCCGGGACAGGCACACAAGAGACCCAGTACTTC. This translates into CASSPGTGTQETQYF.

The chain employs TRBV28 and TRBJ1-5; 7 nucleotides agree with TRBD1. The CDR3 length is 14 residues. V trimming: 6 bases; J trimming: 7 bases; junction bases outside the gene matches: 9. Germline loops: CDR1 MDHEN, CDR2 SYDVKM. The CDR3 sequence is CASSRQGTGQPQHF. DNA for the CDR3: TGTGCCAGCAGCCGACAGGGCACGGGCCAGCCCCAGCATTTT.